Reported below is one T cell receptor (beta chain). This entry belongs to a study of blood T cell repertoires in COVID-19. About the study: Spain, Italy and the United States supplied samples that represented acute and convalescent COVID-19. From T cells, B-cell-depleted T cells, or PBMCs came the material, which was cDNA or gDNA.

Source study methods: Using reference gene primer amplification, nucleated cell counts were estimated. Measured with immunoSEQ multiplex PCR; TCRdb has only the in-frame clones, and not every one. From that table come the V and J calls and clone size; the DNA was used to work out D and trimming. The sample records roughly 130,000 clones, around 80% being singletons. The germline V gene has CDR1 LNHDA and CDR2 SQIVND (reference sequence). This CDR3 is 14 amino acids long. Losses at the gene ends were 4 bases for V and 5 bases for J; bases not matched to a gene: 4. The clonotype originates from a man between 65 and 79 years old with acute or convalescent COVID-19. V usage is TRBV19 and J usage is TRBJ1-1; 10 bases are shared with TRBD1. Sequencing input: peripheral blood. This chain's CDR3 is CASSRQGAGTEAFF. The CDR3, as DNA: TGTGCCAGTAGTAGACAGGGGGCCGGGACTGAAGCTTTCTTT.